The 27 T cell receptor beta chains below all came from one sample that was sequenced in a study of blood T cell repertoires in COVID-19. Generated by immunoSEQ multiplex PCR, the TCRdb table keeps only in-frame clones and is missing some. The table lists around 120,000 clones, 87% of them singletons, with 30% in the top ten. The sample taken for sequencing was peripheral blood. The source is an older woman with acute or convalescent COVID-19.

This chain uses TRBV24-1 with TRBJ2-5; 10 positions match TRBD1. Unmatched junction bases numbered 17, after V lost 3 bases and J lost 8 bases. This CDR3 is built from 18 residues. Germline loops: CDR1 KGHDR, CDR2 SFDVKD. The CDR3 DNA follows: TGTGCCACCAGTGATCCGTTGGGACAGGGGCCCTCCGGGGCAACCCAGTACTTC. Encoded protein: CATSDPLGQGPSGATQYF.

The genes are TRBV4-1 and TRBJ2-2; D possibly corresponds to TRBD1 (6 bases). Trimming stripped 7 bases from V and 3 bases from J, with 15 bases between. There are 15 residues in the CDR3. Germline V CDR1 and CDR2: MGHRA, YSYEKL. CDR3: CASTRTVLDTGELFF. The CDR3 nucleotides read TGCGCCAGCACCCGGACAGTTTTGGACACCGGGGAGCTGTTTTTT.

This clone was observed once. This chain links TRBV21-1 with TRBJ2-1; the tabulated D call, TRBD1, remains unverified against the DNA. TRBV21-1 has pseudogene status. The CDR3 contains 15 residues. CDR3 in DNA: TGTGCCAGCAGCAATAGGGGACAGGGGAACGATGAGCAGTTCTTC. Protein sequence: CASSNRGQGNDEQFF.

This clone was recorded a few times. Other DNA sequences from this sample encode an identical CDR3 as well. The V gene is TRBV6-5, the J gene TRBJ1-2; 10 bases are shared with TRBD1. Germline lookup yields CDR1 MNHEY and CDR2 SVGAGI. J lost 6 bases, V lost 5 bases, and 3 bases had no gene match. CDR3 size: 13 residues. The CDR3 is CASSRDRGHGYTF. DNA of the CDR3: TGTGCCAGCAGTAGGGACAGGGGCCATGGCTACACCTTC.

The chain combines TRBV5-6 with TRBJ1-1; no definite D call. The V and J ends lost 1 base and 5 bases respectively, with 15 bases between them. CDR3 length equals 15 residues. CDR1 SGHDT and CDR2 YYEEEE come from the germline V gene. The CDR3 sequence is CASSLIQSGLTEAFF. The CDR3 DNA reads as TGTGCCAGCAGCTTGATCCAGAGCGGTTTGACTGAAGCTTTCTTT.

The J gene is TRBJ2-7, the V gene TRBV7-2; TRBD1 agrees at 8 bases. The CDR3 is 15 amino acids. Losses at the gene ends were 4 bases for V and 2 bases for J; bases not matched to a gene: 7. Germline CDR1 reads SGHTA; CDR2 reads FQGNSA. This chain's CDR3 is CASSSYQGAAYEQYF. The CDR3 DNA reads TGTGCCAGCAGCTCTTACCAGGGGGCCGCCTACGAGCAGTACTTC.

The chain uses TRBV7-3 and TRBJ1-4; 7 bases line up with TRBD1. The CDR3 extends over 17 amino acids. V lost 0 bases, J lost 7 bases, and 11 bases stayed unmatched. CDR1 is SGHTA and CDR2 is FQGTGA in the germline V gene. The CDR3 DNA sequence: TGTGCCAGCAGCTTAACCGGGACAGTGCCGGGTGGTGAAAAACTGTTTTTT. It specifies CASSLTGTVPGGEKLFF.

This clone was counted only a few times. V usage is TRBV6-5 and J usage is TRBJ1-2; D is undetermined. Trimming stripped 0 bases from V and 4 bases from J, with 15 bases between. Germline V gene lookup returns CDR1 MNHEY and CDR2 SVGAGI. The CDR3 has 16 residues. The CDR3: CASSYSRATAPYGYTF. The CDR3 DNA sequence: TGTGCCAGCAGTTACTCGAGGGCAACAGCTCCCTATGGCTACACCTTC.

J is TRBJ2-7 and V is TRBV10-3; TRBD2 might be the D (5 bases). Germline V gene sequence: CDR1 ENHRY, CDR2 SYGVKD. The germline V and J ends were trimmed by 3 bases and 7 bases, with 19 bases remaining between them. There are 15 residues in the CDR3. CDR3 loop: CAISDLDRGRSEQYF. The CDR3 nucleotides read TGTGCCATCAGTGACCTGGACCGGGGTAGGAGTGAGCAGTACTTC.

The chain combines TRBV5-1 with TRBJ1-2; D gene uncertain. V dropped 5 bases and J dropped 0 bases, with 11 bases sitting between them. Germline V lookup: CDR1 SGHRS, CDR2 YFSETQ. This CDR3 comprises 14 residues. The CDR3: CASRPTTTNYGYTF. The DNA of the CDR3 is TGCGCCAGCAGGCCAACGACTACTAACTATGGCTACACCTTC.

CDR3 amino acids: CASGKSGFTEAFF. In DNA form, the CDR3 reads TGTGCCAGCGGAAAATCGGGGTTCACTGAAGCTTTCTTT. The chain is built from TRBV2 and TRBJ1-1, with D uncertain. The germline V and J ends were trimmed by 8 bases and 4 bases, with 14 bases remaining between them. The V gene's germline CDR1 is SNHLY and CDR2 FYNNEI. This CDR3 spans 13 amino acids. Full variable domain (rest looked up from reference TRBV2 and TRBJ1-1): EPEVTQTPSHQVTQMGQEVILRCVPISNHLYFYWYRQILGQKVEFLVSFYNNEISEKSEIFDDQFSVERPDGSNFTLKIRSTKLEDSAMYFCASGKSGFTEAFFGQGTRLTVV.

The chain links TRBV29-1 to TRBJ2-7; 7 bases line up with TRBD1. CDR1 is SQVTM, CDR2 ANQGSEA, per germline. CDR3 length equals 12 residues. Trimming took 4 bases from V and 4 from J; bases not matched to a gene: 4. The CDR3 loop is CSVGGTVYEQYF. DNA of the CDR3: TGCAGCGTTGGGGGGACAGTTTACGAGCAGTACTTC.

The rearrangement links TRBV19 to TRBJ2-5, with D perhaps matching TRBD2 (5 bases). This CDR3 has 16 amino acids. The germline gives CDR1 LNHDA, CDR2 SQIVND (reference sequence). V lost 3 bases to trimming and J lost 5 bases, with 19 bases between them. In nucleotides, the CDR3 is TGTGCCAGTAGTATCTCGCTAGCTTCGTATTTCGAGACCCAGTACTTC. Translated: CASSISLASYFETQYF.

This chain links TRBV9 with TRBJ2-2; TRBD1 might be the D (6 bases). CDR3 length equals 14 residues. Trimming pared 0 bases from V and 6 bases from J, leaving 9 bases between. Germline assignment: CDR1 SGDLS and CDR2 YYNGEE. CDR3 in DNA: TGTGCCAGCAGCGTAGAGTGGGGGCCCGGGGAGCTGTTTTTT. It encodes CASSVEWGPGELFF.

This rearrangement joins TRBV7-9 to TRBJ2-1, with D perhaps TRBD2 (5 bases). The CDR3 loop spans 15 amino acids. The germline V gene encodes CDR1 SEHNR and CDR2 FQNEAQ (reference sequence). The V and J ends lost 1 base and 0 bases respectively, with 7 bases between them. CDR3 sequence reads: CASSLGESSYNEQFF. The CDR3 region has the DNA TGTGCCAGCAGCTTAGGGGAGAGCTCCTACAATGAGCAGTTCTTC.

CDR3 sequence reads: CASSQTGVTEAFF. The CDR3, as DNA: TGTGCCAGCAGCCAGACAGGGGTCACTGAAGCTTTCTTT. The gene calls are TRBV11-2 and TRBJ1-1, with TRBD1 matching 8 bases. Losses at the gene ends were 5 bases for V and 4 bases for J; bases not matched to a gene: 3. Germline V lookup: CDR1 SGHAT, CDR2 FQNNGV. CDR3 size: 13 residues.

The count of this clone is one. The V gene is TRBV27, the J gene TRBJ2-7; D possibly corresponds to TRBD1 (6 bases). From germline, CDR1 is MNHEY and CDR2 SMNVEV (reference sequence). The CDR3 contains 16 residues. V gave up 0 bases and J gave up 2 bases, with 14 bases separating them. CDR3 in amino acids: CASSLSGQSGAYEQYF. The CDR3 bases are TGTGCCAGCAGTTTATCTGGACAGTCGGGCGCCTACGAGCAGTACTTC.

The V gene is TRBV3-1 (or the pseudogene TRBV3-2), the J gene TRBJ1-1; 7 bases match TRBD1. This CDR3 comprises 15 residues. V lost 1 base and J lost 1; bases outside the gene matches: 3. The germline V gene has CDR1 LGHDT and CDR2 YNNKEL (reference sequence). In nucleotides, the CDR3 is TGTGCCAGCAGCCAAGGGGACAGAGGGAACACTGAAGCTTTCTTT. Residues: CASSQGDRGNTEAFF.

This clone has a single count. The chain carries TRBV14 and TRBJ1-1; D unresolved. The CDR3 has 13 amino acids. Germline V gene data show CDR1 as SGHDN and CDR2 as FVKESK. V lost 6 bases and J 5 bases, leaving 13 bases between the germline ends. CDR3 sequence: CASRGVDITEAFF. The CDR3 nucleotides are TGTGCCAGCAGGGGCGTAGATATTACTGAAGCTTTCTTT.

V is TRBV9 and J is TRBJ2-3; 10 bases are a match to TRBD1. This CDR3 is built from 16 residues. Looked up from germline, CDR1 is SGDLS and CDR2 is YYNGEE. V was pared by 4 bases and J by 0 bases, with 5 bases of the junction left unmatched. This chain's CDR3 is CASSYRTGGSTDTQYF. CDR3 nucleotides: TGTGCCAGCAGCTATCGGACAGGGGGGAGCACAGATACGCAGTATTTT.

This chain uses TRBV20-1 with TRBJ2-5; 10 positions match TRBD2. The V gene end was trimmed by 3 bases and the J gene end by 8 bases; junction bases not matched to a gene: 12. Germline CDR1 and CDR2: DFQATT and SNEGSKA (reference sequence). CDR3 length: 15 residues. For the CDR3, the DNA is TGCAGTGCTAGTCTAGCGGGGGACCTCTTGGGCACCCAGTACTTC. Its translation is CSASLAGDLLGTQYF.

The rearrangement links TRBV27 to TRBJ2-7; 10 bases are a match to TRBD1. The CDR3 sequence is 15 residues long. Germline lookup yields CDR1 MNHEY and CDR2 SMNVEV (reference sequence). With 2 bases clipped from V and 2 bases from J, the junction kept 3 bases outside the gene matches. The DNA for the CDR3 is TGTGCCAGCAGTTTAGGGACAGGGGAACCCTACGAGCAGTACTTC. It translates to CASSLGTGEPYEQYF.

The V and J genes are TRBV10-1 and TRBJ2-3; a possible D gene is TRBD2 (6 bases). The CDR3 loop spans 15 amino acids. The germline V gene has CDR1 WNHNN and CDR2 SYGVQD (reference sequence). V lost 0 bases to trimming and J lost 2 bases, with 9 bases between them. CDR3 sequence (DNA): TGCGCCAGCAGTGAGTCGAGCGGGCCCACAGATACGCAGTATTTT. Protein product: CASSESSGPTDTQYF.

In its sample, this clone was seen once. This sequence joins TRBV5-1 and TRBJ2-3; 9 bases are shared with TRBD2. This CDR3 spans 17 amino acids. V was clipped by 4 bases and J by 0 bases; unmatched bases: 9. Germline assignment: CDR1 SGHRS and CDR2 YFSETQ. The CDR3 DNA sequence: TGCGCCAGCAGCCCAGGAGCGGGGGGATTTAGCACAGATACGCAGTATTTT. As protein: CASSPGAGGFSTDTQYF.

The CDR3: CASSRDGLNQPQHF. CDR3 bases: TGCGCCAGCAGCCGGGACGGACTAAATCAGCCCCAGCATTTT. The chain links TRBV5-1 to TRBJ1-5; perhaps TRBD1 as D (5 bases). The V gene lost 4 bases and the J gene lost 4 bases, with 12 bases spanning the gap. Germline CDR1 reads SGHRS; CDR2 reads YFSETQ. The CDR3 length is 14 residues.

Worth noting for this clone: Distinct nucleotide sequences in the sample also encode this CDR3. This chain joins TRBV4-1 and TRBJ1-2, with 9 bases fitting TRBD1. Trimming removed 4 bases from V and 0 bases from J; junction bases left unmatched: 3. The CDR3 contains 15 residues. The germline V gene has CDR1 MGHRA and CDR2 YSYEKL. The CDR3 nucleotides read TGCGCCAGCAGCCCCGGACAGGGGACTAACTATGGCTACACCTTC. Protein: CASSPGQGTNYGYTF.

This clone was recorded only once. This chain joins TRBV9 and TRBJ1-6; TRBD1 matches 7 bases. Trimming removed 2 bases from V and 2 bases from J; junction bases left unmatched: 1. The CDR3 contains 15 residues. The V gene's germline CDR1 is SGDLS and CDR2 YYNGEE. The DNA of the CDR3 is TGTGCCAGCAGCGTCGGGACAGCCTATAATTCACCCCTCCACTTT. Protein: CASSVGTAYNSPLHF.